This T cell receptor (beta chain) is drawn from a study of blood T cell repertoires in COVID-19 (dated by TCRdb to the early 2020s). At the level of the whole study: Collaborator samples came from the United States, Italy and Spain and covered acute and convalescent phases of COVID-19. Where HLA class I and class II types were available, the types were taken from metadata supplied by the sample provider, not from assay-based typing. The dataset comprised deeply sampled blood TCRbeta repertoires from subjects exposed to, actively infected with, or recovered from COVID-19. The repertoires were released in a freely available public database intended as a resource for research on the immune response to SARS-CoV-2. The sample metadata nearly always contained a de-identified subject ID, COVID-19 status, age in years and sex. Samples were obtained from the ongoing ImmuneRACE study (first 160 participants) and from over a thousand subjects provided by 6 global collaborators. The material from the prospective study consisted of cDNA or gDNA derived from T cells, B-cell-depleted T cells, or PBMCs.

TCRbeta CDR3 regions were amplified from genomic DNA using the immunoSEQ Assay, a bias-controlled multiplex PCR. The authors' pipeline ran thus. The number of nucleated cells in each sample was estimated by amplification of reference gene primers within the assay. Sequence reads were collapsed and filtered to measure the absolute abundance of every unique TCRbeta CDR3 rearrangement. For each sample, productive Simpson clonality was calculated as the square root of Simpson's diversity index across productive rearrangements. This is the immuneACCESS table as TCRdb keeps it, with only in-frame sequences that have V and J called. A part of the clones is gone; compared with another copy, unresolved V genes explain less than half, and the rest is unexplained. V, J and clone size are those of that table, while D and trimming were read from the DNA. The sample has about 80,000 clones on record, roughly 80% of them singletons. The top ten clones comprise around a third of the sample.

Collaborating institutions collected whole blood in K2EDTA tubes following their own protocols. Collaborator samples were shipped for TCRbeta analysis as frozen whole blood, isolated PBMCs, or DNA extracted from either sample type. Overall study results and their limits: The quantity of clinical and demographic metadata differed by source and by participant and was supplied without curation.

Of note for this clone: Its recognized antigen is unknown. The input lacks base qualities; no much larger clone sits a single base away.

This TCR came from a woman between 70 and 85 years old with acute or convalescent COVID-19. Sequencing was done on a sample of peripheral blood.

Here is the DNA: TGTGCCAGCAGTGAAGTTCAGGGCTTTTACGAGCAGTACTTC. This codes for CASSEVQGFYEQYF. The chain uses TRBV6-1 and TRBJ2-7; matching of 5 bases hints at TRBD1 as the D gene. The germline V gene encodes CDR1 MNHNS and CDR2 SASEGT. Reading from cysteine to phenylalanine, the CDR3 counts 14 amino acids. The entry retains the CDR3 DNA only, 42 bases that are in frame from base 1. The V and J ends are trimmed by 1 base and 4 bases, leaving 11 bases between them.